One sample yielded the 6 T cell receptor beta chains listed below, sequenced in a study of blood T cell repertoires in COVID-19. Measured with immunoSEQ multiplex PCR; TCRdb has only the in-frame clones, and not every one. This sample has 300,000 to 450,000 clones; around 87% occur once, and the top ten carry 1.3%. The sequenced material came from PBMCs or T cells enriched from blood (not recorded which). These receptors all stem from a man aged 30 to 45 who had recovered from COVID-19.

This chain joins TRBV4-1 and TRBJ2-5; 8 bases are a match to TRBD2. Looked up from germline, CDR1 is MGHRA and CDR2 is YSYEKL. The CDR3 is 15 residues long. V trimming: 4 bases; J trimming: 2 bases; junction bases outside the gene matches: 6. The CDR3: CASSPGGGPQETQYF. CDR3 DNA: TGCGCCAGCAGCCCCGGGGGGGGGCCGCAAGAGACCCAGTACTTC.

This clone has a single count. The chain is built from TRBV5-1 and TRBJ2-1; D possibly corresponds to TRBD2 (6 bases). V was shortened by 5 bases and J by 10 bases, with 13 bases between the two germline ends. Per the germline V gene, CDR1 is SGHRS and CDR2 is YFSETQ. This CDR3 is 12 amino acids long. The CDR3 nucleotides read TGCGCCAGCAGTTCGTCGGGGGAGGAGCAGTTCTTC. It yields the protein CASSSSGEEQFF. Full variable domain (rest looked up from reference TRBV5-1 and TRBJ2-1): KAGVTQTPRYLIKTRGQQVTLSCSPISGHRSVSWYQQTPGQGLQFLFEYFSETQRNKGNFPGRFSGRQFSNSRSEMNVSTLELGDSALYLCASSSSGEEQFFGPGTRLTVL.

V and J are TRBV27 and TRBJ2-2; D gene unclear. Trimming cost V 1 base and J 3 bases, with 6 bases left between them. The length of the CDR3 is 14 residues. From germline, CDR1 is MNHEY and CDR2 SMNVEV (reference sequence). In DNA, the CDR3 is TGTGCCAGCAGTTTATACCTACACACCGGGGAGCTGTTTTTT. This gives the protein CASSLYLHTGELFF.

The V gene is TRBV11-3, the J gene TRBJ1-6; 7 bases fit TRBD1. In germline, CDR1 is SGHNT, CDR2 YENEEA. The CDR3 spans 19 residues. V shed 1 base and J 1 base; nucleotides not matched to a gene: 10. The CDR3 protein is CASSLGQGVGRSYNSPLHF. DNA for the CDR3: TGTGCCAGCAGCTTAGGGCAGGGGGTGGGGAGGTCCTATAATTCACCCCTCCACTTT.

V gene TRBV30 combines with J gene TRBJ1-5; 8 bases agree with TRBD1. CDR1 and CDR2 from the germline V gene are GTSNPN and SVGIG (reference sequence). The CDR3 is made up of 14 amino acids. J lost 5 bases, V lost 2 bases, and 5 bases had no gene match. The CDR3: CAWSHGQGDQPQHF. CDR3 coding DNA: TGTGCCTGGAGTCACGGACAGGGCGATCAGCCCCAGCATTTT. Full variable domain (remainder filled in from reference TRBV30 and TRBJ1-5): SQTIHQWPATLVQPVGSPLSLECTVEGTSNPNLYWYRQAAGRGLQLLFYSVGIGQISSEVPQNLSASRPQDRQFILSSKKLLLSDSGFYLCAWSHGQGDQPQHFGDGTRLSIL.

V gene TRBV3-1 (or the pseudogene TRBV3-2) combines with J gene TRBJ2-7; 8 positions match TRBD1. CDR1 is LGHDT and CDR2 is YNNKEL in the germline V gene (reference sequence). The CDR3 has 16 amino acids. V lost 1 base to trimming and J lost 2 bases; unmatched junction nucleotides: 7. The chain's CDR3 is CASSQGVVTGAYEQYF. Here the CDR3 DNA reads TGTGCCAGCAGCCAAGGGGTAGTGACAGGGGCCTACGAGCAGTACTTC.